Listed below are T cell receptor beta chains from one sample, sequenced in a study of T-cell memory formation after mild COVID-19. TCRdb fed the 5' RACE reads into MiXCR, producing one record per CDR3 protein. The sample shows roughly 550,000 distinct CDR3 sequences, around 21% of them seen only once. Material for sequencing was PBMCs or a T cell subset sorted from them (not recorded which). The receptors derive from an adult woman who had mild COVID-19 (a few samples of this study predate the infection). Cell type and time point are not known. CDR3s leave out the opening cysteine and the closing phenylalanine or tryptophan.

V: TRBV29-1
J: TRBJ1-3
CDR3: SARGMGSSGNTIY

V: TRBV5-5
J: TRBJ2-1
CDR3: ASSLGASGSSNEQF

V: TRBV29-1
J: TRBJ2-2
CDR3: SVAREAGGLF

V: TRBV18
J: TRBJ2-5
CDR3: ASSPHSGAGETQY

V: TRBV15
J: TRBJ2-2
CDR3: ATSRGSGTPSGTGELF

V: TRBV15
J: TRBJ1-1
CDR3: ATSRVNRGANTEAF

V: TRBV12-3/TRBV12-4
J: TRBJ2-7
CDR3: ASSIRGSEQY

V: TRBV24-1
J: TRBJ2-1
CDR3: ATSEQGGLYNEQF

V: TRBV27
J: TRBJ2-7
CDR3: ASSLVVGQGGKSEQY

V: TRBV20-1
J: TRBJ2-1
CDR3: SARGLAGGYNEQF

V: TRBV11-3
J: TRBJ2-1
CDR3: ARNPRGRSYNEQF

V: TRBV30
J: TRBJ2-5
CDR3: AWSGDYTYQETQY

V: TRBV30
J: TRBJ2-7
CDR3: ACILAGQRHEQY

V: TRBV12-3/TRBV12-4
J: TRBJ1-3
CDR3: ASKLGAGQSGNTIY

V: TRBV12-3/TRBV12-4
J: TRBJ2-3
CDR3: ASSLRLAGVTDTQY

V: TRBV12-3/TRBV12-4
J: TRBJ1-2
CDR3: ATTGTRNADGYT

V: TRBV7-2
J: TRBJ2-5
CDR3: ASSSGLAETQY

V: TRBV7-9
J: TRBJ2-1
CDR3: ASSLGASGIEQF

V: TRBV29-1
J: TRBJ1-1
CDR3: SAAQGLNTEAF

V: TRBV25-1
J: TRBJ1-2
CDR3: ASSDVVAGNNYGYT

V: TRBV20-1
J: TRBJ2-7
CDR3: SARGVSSGRSYEQY

V: TRBV9
J: TRBJ1-2
CDR3: ASSVRGTGRNGYT

V: TRBV5-1
J: TRBJ1-1
CDR3: ASSRIGGAGDTEAF

V: TRBV5-5
J: TRBJ2-1
CDR3: ASSSPQADPWNEQF

V: TRBV18
J: TRBJ2-5
CDR3: ASSPAGLRQAETQY

V: TRBV20-1
J: TRBJ2-5
CDR3: STLGGAETQY

V: TRBV5-4
J: TRBJ1-1
CDR3: ASSLTGDLDTEAF

V: TRBV20-1
J: TRBJ2-2
CDR3: SARLAGRTGELF

V: TRBV7-9
J: TRBJ2-4
CDR3: ASSLSGKTSGRREAKNIQY

V: TRBV20-1
J: TRBJ1-2
CDR3: SARLQGRDGGYT

V: TRBV2
J: TRBJ1-1
CDR3: ASVPGRSEAF

V: TRBV7-6
J: TRBJ1-1
CDR3: ASSPRQGGIGPNTEAF

V: TRBV5-6
J: TRBJ1-2
CDR3: ASSLKSYGYT

V: TRBV5-1
J: TRBJ1-2
CDR3: ASSLSEGDGYT

V: TRBV2
J: TRBJ1-5
CDR3: ASILNRGRNQPQH

V: TRBV14
J: TRBJ2-1
CDR3: ASSQGLAGPSSYNEQF

V: TRBV7-6
J: TRBJ2-7
CDR3: ASSFGGLATEQY

V: TRBV9
J: TRBJ2-7
CDR3: ASSVGGGQGSYEQY

V: TRBV19
J: TRBJ2-5
CDR3: ASSIPGSATQY

V: TRBV4-1
J: TRBJ2-4
CDR3: ASSQGQGVAKNIQY

V: TRBV19
J: TRBJ2-1
CDR3: ASSIGGLPYNEQF

V: TRBV12-3/TRBV12-4
J: TRBJ2-3
CDR3: ASSLGPAGGSTDTQY

V: TRBV20-1
J: TRBJ2-1
CDR3: SARGQLDNEQF

V: TRBV4-1
J: TRBJ2-3
CDR3: ASSQARGEQY

V: TRBV9
J: TRBJ2-3
CDR3: ASSQSLAGVPDTQY

V: TRBV7-6
J: TRBJ1-1
CDR3: ASSLGIGENTEAF

V: TRBV12-3/TRBV12-4
J: TRBJ1-6
CDR3: ASSWGGWANSPLH

V: TRBV7-8
J: TRBJ2-5
CDR3: ASSLVGGGASETQY

V: TRBV9
J: TRBJ2-1
CDR3: ASSGQASGWLDEQF

V: TRBV20-1
J: TRBJ1-5
CDR3: SARAHREVADNQPQH

V: TRBV2
J: TRBJ1-4
CDR3: ASYRGSRVEKLF

V: TRBV9
J: TRBJ2-2
CDR3: ASSAQTGDGTGELF

V: TRBV4-1
J: TRBJ2-5
CDR3: ASSQDTGRQETQY

V: TRBV7-7
J: TRBJ2-6
CDR3: ASSPGRTGANVLT

V: TRBV7-2
J: TRBJ2-1
CDR3: ASSSSPGEQF

V: TRBV5-1
J: TRBJ1-6
CDR3: ASSLDGGFGSPLH

V: TRBV12-2
J: TRBJ2-5
CDR3: ASRFRRRTEETQY

V: TRBV27
J: TRBJ1-6
CDR3: ASSSSRRGSPLH

V: TRBV6-2/TRBV6-3
J: TRBJ1-1
CDR3: ASSPPQLHTEAF

V: TRBV18
J: TRBJ2-1
CDR3: ASPPGGAGVYNEQF